Following are 7 T cell receptor beta chains from one sample sequenced in a study of monozygotic twins with inflammatory bowel disease. Reprocessing the 5' RACE reads, TCRdb reports a single entry for every CDR3 protein and omits DNA. The sample totals some 450,000 distinct CDR3 sequences; its top ten clones hold 2.4%. Sample: blood. Receptors originate from a human donor with ulcerative colitis or Crohn's disease, or a healthy co-twin of an affected twin (not recorded which).

This rearrangement joins TRBV10-3 to TRBJ1-6; TCRdb's D gene call, TRBD1, goes unchecked for lack of DNA. CDR1 is ENHRY, CDR2 SYGVKD, per germline. The CDR3 totals 13 residues. The chain's CDR3 is CATNTGANSPLHF.

The chain couples TRBV20-1 to TRBJ2-7; absent DNA, TCRdb's TRBD2 call cannot be checked. Looked up from germline, CDR1 is DFQATT and CDR2 is SNEGSKA (reference sequence). This CDR3 has 16 amino acids. The CDR3 loop reads CSARSLAGGQLGEQYF.

The rearrangement joins TRBV5-1 to TRBJ2-7; the TCRdb call, TRBD1, lacks DNA for checking. Per germline, CDR1 SGHRS and CDR2 YFSETQ. The CDR3 length is 14 residues. This chain's CDR3 is CASSMRQGAREQYF.

The chain recombines TRBV5-1 with TRBJ2-7; the TRBD1 assignment by TCRdb is unverifiable without DNA. The CDR3 covers 18 residues. The germline V gene encodes CDR1 SGHRS and CDR2 YFSETQ. The CDR3 protein is CASSLGGGQDKRSSEQYF.

The gene calls are TRBV5-1 and TRBJ2-3; the D call of TRBD1 rests on TCRdb alone, since no DNA is present to check it. Germline lookup yields CDR1 SGHRS and CDR2 YFSETQ. The CDR3 covers 16 residues. CDR3 protein: CASSLGGQANGDTQYF.

The chain combines TRBV27 with TRBJ2-1; the TCRdb call, TRBD1, lacks DNA for checking. The CDR3 has 14 amino acids. CDR1 is MNHEY and CDR2 is SMNVEV in the germline V gene (reference sequence). The CDR3 sequence is CASTPLSAYNEQFF.

V and J are TRBV5-1 and TRBJ1-1; TCRdb names TRBD1, which stays unverified in the absence of DNA. The V gene's germline CDR1 is SGHRS and CDR2 YFSETQ. The CDR3 length is 15 residues. The chain's CDR3 is CASSNSGARNTEAFF. The variable domain in full, with the rest retrieved from reference TRBV5-1 and TRBJ1-1, is KAGVTQTPRYLIKTRGQQVTLSCSPISGHRSVSWYQQTPGQGLQFLFEYFSETQRNKGNFPGRFSGRQFSNSRSEMNVSTLELGDSALYLCASSNSGARNTEAFFGQGTRLTVV.